This paragraph covers one T cell receptor (beta chain) sequence. This sample is part of a study of blood T cell repertoires in COVID-19. Turning to the study itself: PBMCs, B-cell-depleted T cells, or T cells provided the cDNA or gDNA that made up the material.

Allocation to cohorts depended on clinical history reported by the participants. This CDR3 contains 13 residues. Data came from immunoSEQ multiplex PCR; TCRdb stores just in-frame clones and leaves some out. The sample comprises around 140,000 clones, around four fifths of which are singletons, and 2% to 2.5% rests with the top ten. The chain couples TRBV21-1 to TRBJ2-7; the table's D gene call, TRBD1, was not cross checked with the DNA. TRBV21-1 is assigned pseudogene status. This TCR came from a man aged 35 to 55 with acute COVID-19. Sample: PBMCs or T cells enriched from blood (not recorded which). The CDR3, as DNA: TGTGCCCCCAGGGGCAGGGTCCTACGAGAGCAGTACTTC. Its translation: CAPRGRVLREQYF.